The clone carrying this T cell receptor beta chain was seen just once. This entry belongs to a study of OX40 agonist ivuxolimab in advanced cancers. Clones were read by immunoSEQ multiplex PCR, and TCRdb kept only the in-frame ones, dropping some. The table lists about 33,000 clones, under 85% of them singletons. V was cut by 5 bases and J by 0 bases, with 13 bases left in between. The CDR3 totals 16 residues. Germline values: CDR1 SGHVS, CDR2 FQNEAQ. The V and J genes are TRBV7-8 and TRBJ1-4; D is unresolved. Sequencing was performed on CD4+ or CD8+ T cells sorted from blood, taken in a trial of the OX40 agonist ivuxolimab. This sequence was found in an adult with an advanced solid tumor such as melanoma, head and neck, liver or kidney cancer. CDR3 residues: CASSPLSAATNEKLFF. CDR3 nucleotide sequence: TGTGCCAGCAGCCCCCTGAGCGCCGCAACTAATGAAAAACTGTTTTTT. Supplemented by reference TRBV7-8 and TRBJ1-4, the full variable domain reads GAGVSQSPRYKVAKRGQDVALRCDPISGHVSLFWYQQALGQGPEFLTYFQNEAQLDKSGLPSDRFFAERPEGSVSTLKIQRTQQEDSAVYLCASSPLSAATNEKLFFGSGTQLSVL.